Below are 6 T cell receptor beta chains sequenced from a single sample in a study of preoperative IRX-2 immunotherapy in early breast cancer. The treatment is: preoperative locoregional IRX-2 cytokine immunotherapy. Assay used: immunoSEQ multiplex PCR; TCRdb lists only in-frame clones, some missing. Of some 30,000 clones detected, around 83% appear once; the ten largest clones hold around 2.6%. The source was lymph node tissue, collected from a patient treated with IRX-2 immunotherapy. Receptors originate from a human donor with breast cancer.

The chain combines TRBV6-8 with TRBJ2-7; TRBD1 agrees at 10 bases. Germline CDR1 and CDR2: MNHGY and SAAAGT. V shed 6 bases, J shed 5 bases, and the junction held 13 bases outside the gene matches. There are 16 residues in the CDR3. The CDR3 region is CASRGRRGQGSHEQYF. The DNA for the CDR3 is TGTGCCAGCAGGGGAAGGAGGGGACAGGGGAGTCACGAGCAGTACTTC.

V is TRBV18 and J is TRBJ1-2, with 7 nucleotides matching TRBD1. Germline loops: CDR1 KGHSH, CDR2 LQKENI. The CDR3 covers 14 residues. Germline trimming cut 3 bases from V and 4 bases from J; bases unmatched to any gene: 5. The CDR3 spells CASSPGQYLYGYTF. The DNA for the CDR3 is TGTGCCAGCTCACCGGGACAGTACCTCTATGGCTACACCTTC.

J is TRBJ2-1 and V is TRBV6-8; D possibly uses TRBD1 or TRBD2 (5 bases each). V gave up 10 bases and J gave up 0 bases, with 16 bases separating them. The CDR3 is made up of 15 amino acids. Germline V gene sequence: CDR1 MNHGY, CDR2 SAAAGT. The DNA of the CDR3 is TGTGCCATCAGATACCGGGACGGCTCCTACAATGAGCAGTTCTTC. This translates into CAIRYRDGSYNEQFF.

The chain recombines TRBV5-1 with TRBJ2-1; 8 bases line up with TRBD2. V shed 4 bases, J shed 0 bases, and the junction held 3 bases outside the gene matches. Germline V lookup: CDR1 SGHRS, CDR2 YFSETQ. This CDR3 region has 15 residues. The CDR3 region has the DNA TGCGCCAGCAGCGGAGCGGGGGACTCCTACAATGAGCAGTTCTTC. Translation: CASSGAGDSYNEQFF.

The gene calls are TRBV16 and TRBJ1-2; no reliable D call. Germline loops: CDR1 KGHSY, CDR2 FQNENV. CDR3 length equals 13 residues. V lost 2 bases and J 2 bases, leaving 6 bases between the germline ends. For the CDR3, the DNA is TGTGCCAGCAGCCAAATCGGGAACTATGGCTACACCTTC. It encodes CASSQIGNYGYTF. Full variable domain (outside the CDR3, taken from reference TRBV16 and TRBJ1-2): GEEVAQTPKHLVRGEGQKAKLYCAPIKGHSYVFWYQQVLKNEFKFLISFQNENVFDETGMPKERFSAKCLPNSPCSLEIQATKLEDSAVYFCASSQIGNYGYTFGSGTRLTVV.

The chain joins TRBV11-3 to TRBJ2-1; a possible D gene is TRBD2 (6 bases). Germline assignment: CDR1 SGHNT and CDR2 YENEEA. CDR3 size: 15 residues. Trimming stripped 5 bases from V and 3 bases from J, with 14 bases between. This CDR3 is CASSRIGEDYNEQFF. DNA of the CDR3: TGTGCCAGCAGCCGGATTGGGGAGGACTACAATGAGCAGTTCTTC.